These 28 T cell receptor beta chains originate from one sample sequenced in a study of Ad26.COV2.S vaccination and SARS-CoV-2 variants. Sequencing used immunoSEQ multiplex PCR; TCRdb keeps in-frame clones, though not all of them. The sample shows fewer than 500,000 clones, about 92% of them seen only once. Treatment specified: 15 to 20 received Ad26.COV2.S at low or high dose, single or two shots; five or six received placebo; per-sample allocation not given. All samples were drawn on day 63, counting from the first vaccine or placebo injection. Sequencing used peripheral blood, obtained in a trial of Ad26.COV2.S vaccine versus placebo. These TCRs come from a person aged 18-65 years who received the Ad26.COV2.S COVID-19 vaccine or a placebo.

This chain links TRBV6-1 with TRBJ2-3; D uncertain. Between the trimmed V and J ends, which lost 2 bases and 3 bases, there was a span of 9 bases. This CDR3 spans 14 amino acids. Germline CDR1 and CDR2: MNHNS and SASEGT. Here the CDR3 reads CASSESGLTDTQYF. The DNA for the CDR3 is TGTGCCAGCAGTGAATCTGGGCTTACAGATACGCAGTATTTT.

The gene calls are TRBV15 and TRBJ2-1; TRBD2 agrees at 13 bases. J gave up 3 bases and V 5 bases, and 13 bases lay outside the gene matches. This CDR3 has 19 residues. CDR1 and CDR2 from the germline V gene are LNHNV and YYDKDF (reference sequence). Here the CDR3 DNA reads TGTGCCACCAGCCCCCCGACTAGCGGGAGGCGACCTAACTACAATGAGCAGTTCTTC. Translated, it gives CATSPPTSGRRPNYNEQFF.

The chain combines TRBV5-1 with TRBJ2-5; D is possibly TRBD1 (6 bases). The length of the CDR3 is 14 residues. The V end was cut by 4 bases, the J end by 1 base, with 11 bases between. Germline CDR1 reads SGHRS; CDR2 reads YFSETQ. The CDR3 loop is CASSPGQLQETQYF. For the CDR3, the DNA is TGCGCCAGCAGCCCCGGACAGCTCCAAGAGACCCAGTACTTC.

V and J are TRBV6-5 and TRBJ2-7; D may be TRBD2 (6 bases). Germline V gene lookup returns CDR1 MNHEY and CDR2 SVGAGI. CDR3 length: 13 amino acids. The ends were cut back, 8 bases at V and 2 bases at J, with 13 bases in the middle. CDR3 bases: TGTGCCAGCTTCCGAGCGGGCGCCTACGAGCAGTACTTC. Encoded protein: CASFRAGAYEQYF.

The V and J genes are TRBV5-1 and TRBJ2-3; weak D call: TRBD1 (6 bases). The germline V gene has CDR1 SGHRS and CDR2 YFSETQ. The CDR3 is made up of 12 amino acids. V was cut by 3 bases and J by 5 bases, with 7 bases left in between. The CDR3 loop is CASSSRGDTQYF. For the CDR3, the DNA is TGCGCCAGCAGCTCCAGGGGAGATACGCAGTATTTT.

This chain's CDR3 is CASTHDGKLFF. The CDR3 region has the DNA TGTGCCAGCACCCATGATGGAAAACTGTTTTTT. The V call is TRBV27, the J call TRBJ1-4, with D uncertain. In germline, CDR1 is MNHEY, CDR2 SMNVEV (reference sequence). The CDR3 totals 11 residues. Trimming left V 7 bases short and J 10 bases short, with 10 bases between. Full variable domain (remainder filled in from reference TRBV27 and TRBJ1-4): EAQVTQNPRYLITVTGKKLTVTCSQNMNHEYMSWYRQDPGLGLRQIYYSMNVEVTDKGDVPEGYKVSRKEKRNFPLILESPSPNQTSLYFCASTHDGKLFFGSGTQLSVL.

The chain combines TRBV7-2 with TRBJ2-7; 8 nucleotides match TRBD2. Germline CDR1 and CDR2: SGHTA and FQGNSA. The CDR3 runs to 16 residues. With V trimmed by 1 base and J by 1 base, 6 bases remained unmatched. CDR3 in amino acids: CASSLDRASGSYEQYF. The CDR3 DNA reads TGTGCCAGCAGCTTAGATAGGGCTAGCGGGTCCTACGAGCAGTACTTC. The variable domain in full, completed from reference TRBV7-2 and TRBJ2-7, reads GAGVSQSPSNKVTEKGKDVELRCDPISGHTALYWYRQSLGQGLEFLIYFQGNSAPDKSGLPSDRFSAERTGGSVSTLTIQRTQQEDSAVYLCASSLDRASGSYEQYFGPGTRLTVT.

This clone was picked up one time. The chain combines TRBV2 with TRBJ2-7; D is perhaps TRBD2 (5 bases). The germline V gene has CDR1 SNHLY and CDR2 FYNNEI. The CDR3 runs 14 residues. Trimming took 7 bases from V and 1 from J, leaving 14 bases between them. In DNA, the CDR3 is TGTGCCAGCATGTATTCCGGGAATTCCTACGAGCAGTACTTC. It encodes CASMYSGNSYEQYF.

This sequence joins TRBV5-6 and TRBJ1-2; D perhaps matches TRBD1 (5 bases). This CDR3 has 17 amino acids. The germline V and J ends were trimmed by 5 bases and 3 bases, with 23 bases remaining between them. Per germline, CDR1 SGHDT and CDR2 YYEEEE. CDR3 protein: CASSLIPGPSSDYGYTF. CDR3 in DNA: TGTGCCAGCAGTCTCATACCGGGACCCAGTTCTGACTATGGCTACACCTTC.

The rearrangement links TRBV2 to TRBJ2-1; 10 positions match TRBD2. Trimming at V came to 1 base and at J to 8 bases, leaving 5 bases not matched to a gene. The germline gives CDR1 SNHLY, CDR2 FYNNEI. CDR3 size: 15 residues. The CDR3 region is CASSEGASGSYEQFF. In nucleotides, the CDR3 is TGTGCCAGCAGTGAAGGGGCTAGCGGGAGCTATGAGCAGTTCTTC.

This chain uses TRBV19 with TRBJ2-3, with D maybe TRBD2 (5 bases). Germline CDR1 reads LNHDA; CDR2 reads SQIVND (reference sequence). CDR3 size: 14 residues. V shed 5 bases and J shed 4 bases, with 13 bases lying between them. The DNA of the CDR3 is TGTGCCAGTAGTCCGGACTGGGCCCCAGATACGCAGTATTTT. Protein product: CASSPDWAPDTQYF. The whole variable domain, filled in from reference TRBV19 and TRBJ2-3, reads DGGITQSPKYLFRKEGQNVTLSCEQNLNHDAMYWYRQDPGQGLRLIYYSQIVNDFQKGDIAEGYSVSREKKESFPLTVTSAQKNPTAFYLCASSPDWAPDTQYFGPGTRLTVL.

The chain joins TRBV13 to TRBJ2-2; D is tentatively TRBD1 or TRBD2 (5 bases each). CDR3 length: 14 amino acids. Germline CDR1 and CDR2: PRHDT and FYEKMQ (reference sequence). The V and J ends lost 11 bases and 0 bases respectively, with 13 bases between them. CDR3 sequence: CASPGTSNTGELFF. The CDR3 nucleotides read TGTGCCTCCCCGGGGACCTCGAACACCGGGGAGCTGTTTTTT.

The chain couples TRBV4-3 to TRBJ2-7; 8 bases map to TRBD2. V was pared by 1 base and J by 4 bases, with 9 bases of the junction left unmatched. CDR3 size: 16 residues. Germline CDR1 reads LGHNA; CDR2 reads YSLEER. CDR3 sequence reads: CASSQGYIREGYEQYF. The DNA of the CDR3 is TGCGCCAGCAGCCAAGGCTACATACGGGAGGGGTACGAGCAGTACTTC.

The V gene is TRBV7-9, the J gene TRBJ1-2; no clear D. V was cut by 5 bases and J by 2 bases, with 12 bases left in between. Germline V gives CDR1 SEHNR, CDR2 FQNEAQ (reference sequence). The CDR3 has 14 amino acids. The CDR3 is CASSPGAGNYGYTF. DNA of the CDR3: TGTGCCAGCAGCCCCGGTGCGGGAAACTATGGCTACACCTTC. Looking up the rest from reference TRBV7-9 and TRBJ1-2 gives the full variable domain: DTGVSQNPRHKITKRGQNVTFRCDPISEHNRLYWYRQTLGQGPEFLTYFQNEAQLEKSRLLSDRFSAERPKGSFSTLEIQRTEQGDSAMYLCASSPGAGNYGYTFGSGTRLTVV.

The gene calls are TRBV19 and TRBJ2-2; no reliable D call. CDR1 and CDR2 from the germline V gene are LNHDA and SQIVND (reference sequence). The ends were cut back, 3 bases at V and 0 bases at J, with 8 bases in the middle. The CDR3 has 15 amino acids. CDR3 residues: CASSIRNTNTGELFF. Here the CDR3 DNA reads TGTGCCAGTAGTATCAGGAATACGAACACCGGGGAGCTGTTTTTT.

The rearrangement uses TRBV3-1 (or the pseudogene TRBV3-2) and TRBJ2-7; TRBD2 matches 9 bases. This CDR3 region has 17 residues. The V gene end was trimmed by 1 base and the J gene end by 6 bases; junction bases not matched to a gene: 13. Germline CDR1 and CDR2: LGHDT and YNNKEL (reference sequence). CDR3 residues: CASSQAWASGKTGEQYF. The CDR3 bases are TGTGCCAGCAGCCAAGCGTGGGCTAGCGGGAAGACTGGCGAGCAGTACTTC.

The chain is built from TRBV6-1 and TRBJ2-7, with 10 nucleotides matching TRBD2. The CDR3 spans 16 residues. V was clipped by 3 bases and J by 0 bases; unmatched bases: 5. CDR1 and CDR2 from the germline V gene are MNHNS and SASEGT. Here the CDR3 reads CASSDRLAGVSYEQYF. CDR3 sequence (DNA): TGTGCCAGCAGTGACCGACTAGCGGGCGTCTCCTACGAGCAGTACTTC.

The rearrangement uses TRBV5-1 and TRBJ2-5; no reliable D call. This CDR3 has 14 residues. Deletions cut 1 base from V and 1 base from J, with 8 bases between. In germline, CDR1 is SGHRS, CDR2 YFSETQ. CDR3: CASSLNRGQETQYF. The CDR3, as DNA: TGCGCCAGCAGCTTGAACAGAGGCCAAGAGACCCAGTACTTC. Combining the CDR3 with reference TRBV5-1 and TRBJ2-5 gives the whole variable domain KAGVTQTPRYLIKTRGQQVTLSCSPISGHRSVSWYQQTPGQGLQFLFEYFSETQRNKGNFPGRFSGRQFSNSRSEMNVSTLELGDSALYLCASSLNRGQETQYFGPGTRLLVL.

The count of this clone is one. This chain connects TRBV28 to TRBJ1-5; no reliable D call. Trimming left V 7 bases short and J 5 bases short, with 12 bases between. Germline lookup yields CDR1 MDHEN and CDR2 SYDVKM. The CDR3 contains 13 residues. Here the CDR3 DNA reads TGTGCCAGCATAGGTAGACCTTATCAGCCCCAGCATTTT. It is translated as CASIGRPYQPQHF.

CDR3 nucleotide sequence: TGTGCCAGCAGCACGAACCAGTACAGGGATACTGGGGCCAACGTCCTGACTTTC. Amino acids: CASSTNQYRDTGANVLTF. This chain links TRBV7-9 with TRBJ2-6, with D possibly matching TRBD1 (6 bases). V was trimmed by 5 bases and J by 2 bases, leaving 19 bases between them. This CDR3 spans 18 amino acids. The V gene's germline CDR1 is SEHNR and CDR2 FQNEAQ (reference sequence).

This clone is a singleton in its sample. The chain employs TRBV9 and TRBJ1-1; D uncertain. The length of the CDR3 is 14 residues. Per the germline V gene, CDR1 is SGDLS and CDR2 is YYNGEE. The V end was cut by 3 bases, the J end by 0 bases, with 9 bases between. The CDR3 region has the DNA TGTGCCAGCAGCGCGACCGGTTTGAACACTGAAGCTTTCTTT. Residues: CASSATGLNTEAFF.

The chain joins TRBV18 to TRBJ1-2, with D perhaps TRBD1 (5 bases). This CDR3 region has 13 residues. Trimming removed 4 bases from V and 4 bases from J, with 10 bases in between. Germline loops: CDR1 KGHSH, CDR2 LQKENI. The CDR3 is CASSQGFSYGYTF. As DNA, the CDR3 is TGTGCCAGCTCACAGGGGTTTTCCTATGGCTACACCTTC. Drawing the rest from reference TRBV18 and TRBJ1-2, the complete variable domain is NAGVMQNPRHLVRRRGQEARLRCSPMKGHSHVYWYRQLPEEGLKFMVYLQKENIIDESGMPKERFSAEFPKEGPSILRIQQVVRGDSAAYFCASSQGFSYGYTFGSGTRLTVV.

V is TRBV7-8 and J is TRBJ2-5, with D perhaps matching TRBD1 (6 bases). The V and J ends lost 2 bases and 5 bases respectively, with 9 bases between them. Per the germline V gene, CDR1 is SGHVS and CDR2 is FQNEAQ. There are 13 residues in the CDR3. The CDR3 coding sequence is TGTGCCAGCAGCTTACAGGGGCTGGAGACCCAGTACTTC. It translates to CASSLQGLETQYF.

The genes are TRBV27 and TRBJ1-5; D uncertain. The V end lost 2 bases, the J end lost 1 base, and 9 bases lay between the germline ends. Germline V gene sequence: CDR1 MNHEY, CDR2 SMNVEV (reference sequence). This CDR3 comprises 15 residues. The CDR3 sequence: CASSLVWESNQPQHF. DNA of the CDR3: TGTGCCAGCAGTTTAGTGTGGGAAAGCAATCAGCCCCAGCATTTT.

The chain uses TRBV7-3 and TRBJ2-1; D may match TRBD1 or TRBD2 (5 bases each). This CDR3 spans 14 amino acids. Trimming took off 0 bases at V and 8 bases at J, with 11 bases between the two ends. The germline V gene has CDR1 SGHTA and CDR2 FQGTGA. The CDR3 loop reads CASSLTGEGDEQFF. The DNA of the CDR3 is TGTGCCAGCAGCTTAACGGGAGAAGGGGATGAGCAGTTCTTC.

The V call is TRBV11-2, the J call TRBJ2-3, with D hard to call. The CDR3 length is 15 residues. The V end lost 4 bases, the J end lost 0 bases, and 11 bases lay between the germline ends. From germline, CDR1 is SGHAT and CDR2 FQNNGV. The CDR3 spells CASSSIKSSTDTQYF. CDR3 nucleotides: TGTGCCAGCAGCTCTATAAAGAGCAGCACAGATACGCAGTATTTT.

CDR3 residues: CASSQDESLLSGQGSTDTQYF. The CDR3 DNA follows: TGTGCCAGCAGCCAAGATGAAAGCCTTCTATCAGGGCAGGGAAGCACAGATACGCAGTATTTT. The V and J genes are TRBV3-1 (or the pseudogene TRBV3-2) and TRBJ2-3, with D possibly matching TRBD1 (5 bases). Germline loops: CDR1 LGHDT, CDR2 YNNKEL (reference sequence). The CDR3 extends over 21 amino acids. Trimming pared 0 bases from V and 0 bases from J, leaving 25 bases between.

The chain joins TRBV19 to TRBJ2-1, with D perhaps matching TRBD2 (5 bases). The V gene lost 3 bases and the J gene lost 3 bases, with 9 bases spanning the gap. The germline V gene has CDR1 LNHDA and CDR2 SQIVND (reference sequence). The CDR3 runs to 14 residues. CDR3 protein: CASSIFRDYNEQFF. DNA of the CDR3: TGTGCCAGTAGTATCTTCCGGGACTACAATGAGCAGTTCTTC.